Each of the 16 T cell receptor beta chains below was sequenced from the same sample in a study of human T cells and chemical hapten exposure. TCRdb reprocessed the RACE reads with MiXCR, giving one entry per CDR3 protein. The table lists approximately 80,000 distinct CDR3 sequences, around 15% of them singletons. Time point in this sample: pre-sensitization, week 0. Noted treatment: therapeutic diphenylcyclopropenone sensitization with weekly scalp DPC. The specimen comprised whole blood, sampled in connection with sensitization to the hapten diphenylcyclopropenone (DPC). The receptors here all came from a woman in her forties or fifties with alopecia areata. Some clones in this sample may be carry-over from other donors' samples.

V gene TRBV7-6 combines with J gene TRBJ2-3; 13 bases fit TRBD2. With V trimmed by 5 bases and J by 4 bases, 6 bases remained unmatched. CDR1 SGHVS and CDR2 FNYEAQ come from the germline V gene. CDR3 length: 16 amino acids. CDR3 amino acids: CASSPGLAGEADTQYF. The CDR3, as DNA: TGTGCCAGCAGCCCCGGACTAGCGGGAGAGGCAGATACGCAGTATTTT.

This clonotype was counted many times. The chain recombines TRBV6-5 with TRBJ2-5; D gene ambiguous. Looked up from germline, CDR1 is MNHEY and CDR2 is SVGAGI. The CDR3 contains 16 residues. V was cut by 0 bases and J by 5 bases, with 16 bases left in between. The CDR3: CASSYSPAQRSETQYF. The CDR3 DNA sequence: TGTGCCAGCAGTTACTCGCCAGCCCAAAGATCGGAGACCCAGTACTTC.

The chain links TRBV28 to TRBJ2-7; TRBD1 agrees at 10 bases. CDR3 length equals 13 residues. The germline CDR1 and CDR2 sequences are MDHEN and SYDVKM. V was clipped by 6 bases and J by 6 bases; unmatched bases: 5. In nucleotides, the CDR3 is TGTGCCAGCAGCCGGGACAGGGGACGCGAGCAGTACTTC. This gives the protein CASSRDRGREQYF.

The genes are TRBV10-3 and TRBJ2-7, with D maybe TRBD1 (6 bases). This CDR3 has 13 amino acids. Trimming shortened V by 2 bases and J by 2 bases, and 7 bases separated the two germline ends. Germline CDR1 reads ENHRY; CDR2 reads SYGVKD. The CDR3 spells CAISEGQPYEQYF. CDR3 DNA: TGTGCCATCAGTGAGGGACAGCCCTACGAGCAGTACTTC.

This clonotype was seen ten or more times. The DNA for the CDR3 is TGTGCCAGCAAGAAAACGGGACAGGCCTCTGGGGCCAACGTCCTGACTTTC. Residues: CASKKTGQASGANVLTF. The V and J genes are TRBV6-1 and TRBJ2-6; 8 bases are shared with TRBD1. Germline V lookup: CDR1 MNHNS, CDR2 SASEGT. Losses at the gene ends were 7 bases for V and 0 bases for J; bases not matched to a gene: 8. The CDR3 has 17 residues.

The chain recombines TRBV6-2 or TRBV6-3 with TRBJ2-7, with 10 bases matching TRBD1. Germline-derived CDR1 and CDR2 are MNHEY and SVGEGT. The CDR3 contains 17 residues. V shed 6 bases and J 0 bases; nucleotides not matched to a gene: 11. The CDR3 coding sequence is TGTGCCAGCAGGGATACTGTTGGGACAGGGGTCTCCTACGAGCAGTACTTC. Translated, it gives CASRDTVGTGVSYEQYF.

This clonotype appeared many times. V usage is TRBV6-2 or TRBV6-3 and J usage is TRBJ2-1; D unclear. V lost 5 bases, J lost 4 bases, and 3 bases lay in between. The germline V gene encodes CDR1 MNHEY and CDR2 SVGEGT. This CDR3 has 11 residues. The DNA for the CDR3 is TGTGCCAGCAGTCTTTACAATGAGCAGTTCTTC. This gives the protein CASSLYNEQFF.

This clonotype was detected only a few times. The chain recombines TRBV20-1 with TRBJ2-7; D assignment may be TRBD1 or TRBD2 (6 bases each). CDR3 length: 13 amino acids. With 5 bases removed from V and 4 bases from J, the gap between germline ends came to 15 bases. The germline V gene has CDR1 DFQATT and CDR2 SNEGSKA (reference sequence). In DNA form, the CDR3 reads TGCAGTGCTCAACAGGGAGGTATTTACGAGCAGTACTTC. It is translated as CSAQQGGIYEQYF.

The V gene is TRBV5-1, the J gene TRBJ2-7; possibly TRBD1 for D (7 bases). There are 14 residues in the CDR3. The germline CDR1 and CDR2 sequences are SGHRS and YFSETQ. Trimming removed 2 bases from V and 9 bases from J, with 18 bases in between. The CDR3: CASSFQQGRMSQYF. CDR3 coding DNA: TGCGCCAGCAGCTTTCAACAGGGGAGGATGTCGCAGTACTTC.

The chain employs TRBV4-1 and TRBJ2-7, with 7 bases matching TRBD2. CDR1 is MGHRA and CDR2 is YSYEKL in the germline V gene. V shed 3 bases and J 6 bases; nucleotides not matched to a gene: 8. CDR3 size: 14 residues. The CDR3 DNA reads as TGCGCCAGCAGCCAGAGGTCGACGGGAGGCGAGCAGTACTTC. Translation gives CASSQRSTGGEQYF.

This clonotype has only a few counts. The chain employs TRBV7-2 and TRBJ1-5; D ambiguous. The V gene's germline CDR1 is SGHTA and CDR2 FQGNSA. V was cut by 1 base and J by 7 bases, with 14 bases left in between. The CDR3 is 15 residues long. Here the CDR3 DNA reads TGTGCCAGCAGCTTAGTCGGAGGGCCCCGGCAGCCCCAGCATTTT. This codes for CASSLVGGPRQPQHF.

This clonotype was counted only a few times. This chain joins TRBV15 and TRBJ1-5; D is possibly TRBD1 (5 bases). Looked up from germline, CDR1 is LNHNV and CDR2 is YYDKDF (reference sequence). CDR3 length equals 13 residues. Trimming shortened V by 5 bases and J by 10 bases, and 15 bases separated the two germline ends. The DNA for the CDR3 is TGTGCCACCAGCGGGGGGATCGAAAAACCCCAGCATTTT. Translating gives CATSGGIEKPQHF.

Many counts were recorded for this clonotype. The chain has TRBV5-4 and TRBJ2-1, with 8 bases identical to TRBD2. This CDR3 region has 15 residues. In germline, CDR1 is SGHNT, CDR2 YYREEE (reference sequence). Germline trimming cut 4 bases from V and 4 bases from J; bases unmatched to any gene: 7. CDR3 DNA sequence: TGTGCCAGCAGCCTTGCTGGCGGGAGGTACAATGAGCAGTTCTTC. Translation gives CASSLAGGRYNEQFF.

J is TRBJ2-3 and V is TRBV12-3 or TRBV12-4; D not resolved. Trimming stripped 3 bases from V and 8 bases from J, with 9 bases between. The CDR3 has 12 amino acids. CDR3 protein: CASSFLRGTQYF. The CDR3 DNA is TGTGCCAGCAGTTTTCTCAGAGGTACGCAGTATTTT.

This clonotype was found a few times. The rearrangement joins TRBV12-3 or TRBV12-4 to TRBJ1-1; the D is unclear. The CDR3 is made up of 15 amino acids. V lost 0 bases and J 3 bases, leaving 11 bases between the germline ends. This CDR3 reads CASSLALAGDTEAFF. The CDR3 bases are TGTGCCAGCAGTTTAGCGCTCGCGGGAGACACTGAAGCTTTCTTT.

This clonotype was recorded a few times. CDR3 loop: CSARVDRVNSPLHF. In nucleotides, the CDR3 is TGCAGTGCTAGGGTGGACAGGGTTAATTCACCCCTCCACTTT. The gene calls are TRBV20-1 and TRBJ1-6, with 8 positions matching TRBD1. This CDR3 comprises 14 residues. J gave up 6 bases and V 3 bases, and 4 bases lay outside the gene matches. CDR1 and CDR2 from the germline V gene are DFQATT and SNEGSKA (reference sequence).